This T cell receptor beta chain is from a study of shared clonotypes between healthy human individuals (dated by TCRdb to the early 2020s). Regarding the research as a whole: The cohort comprised a couple of women and a few men aged 18 to 49 years. For each donor, three plates each were used for CD4 naive and CD4 memory, two plates were used for CD8 naive, and one plate was used for CD8 memory. The study deeply sequenced blood TCR repertoires of about 5 healthy adults to estimate repertoire size and the extent of clonotype sharing between individuals. To increase sequencing depth and limit assay-specific biases, TCR repertoire library preparation and sequencing were carried out by different laboratories using diverse techniques. Per donor, leukapheresis produced somewhere between about 0.85 and 9.5 billion PBMCs. Results the study describes overall, beyond this receptor: Compared with non-shared clonotypes, the clonotypes found in all four sorted-subset donors had higher generation probabilities. Estimated clonotype richness was generally larger for naive than for memory subsets. Incomplete sequencing was indicated by rarefaction of sorted-subset datasets, despite the large sequencing depth. The small number of donors limited the genetic and exposure-history diversity represented. Only blood was sampled, and tissue TCR repertoires likely differ from those in blood. Pairwise subsampling indicated that sequencing depth was expected to affect the degree of clonotype sharing among donors. Across several donors, approximately 4.6% of naive CD4, approximately 4% of naive CD8, roughly 2.3% of memory CD4, and roughly 0.41% of memory CD8 clonotypes were shared.

In regard to this clone: Its antigen has not been determined. The input lacks base qualities; no much larger clone sits a single base away.

Healthy HIV-negative adults with no recently reported acute infections or vaccinations were included as donors. All donors were Caucasian adults living in Nashville, Tennessee, USA. CD4+ T cells were enriched through magnetic negative selection, after which naive cells were positively selected on CD45RA and the remaining negative fraction served as the memory subset. Blood was collected by leukapheresis, and PBMCs were isolated by Ficoll-Histopaque density gradient centrifugation and then cryopreserved in liquid nitrogen vapor phase. Analytical flow cytometry was used to check the purity and quantity of every magnetically sorted T cell population. Genomic DNA was isolated from every sorted fraction and measured by UV absorbance on a Nanodrop 2000c. The CDR3 runs 13 amino acids, cysteine and phenylalanine included. The only DNA kept is the CDR3, 39 bases in frame from the first base. Based on the germline V gene, the CDR1 and CDR2 sequences are SGHTA and FQGNSA. Relative to germline, V is 0 bases shorter and J is 6 bases shorter, with 7 bases between their ends.

Using the deep immunoSEQ assay, multiplex PCR amplified TCR CDR3 regions from genomic DNA. Extracted genomic DNA from each cell subset was spread evenly across all wells of several immunoSEQ 96-well plates, with each plate serving as a replicate. For sorted subsets, around 0.2 ug of genomic DNA, equivalent to 30,000 or so T cell genomes, went into each replicate PCR. The purified libraries were quantified using a Qubit 3.0 fluorometer, sized with a Bioanalyzer 2100, and then quantified again using the KAPA Library Quantification kit. Every immunoSEQ 96-well plate was sequenced on a separate single-read 150-cycle Illumina NextSeq 550 flow cell. For the original study's pipeline: Because the immunoSEQ output included only junctional sequences and no quality scores, the filtering could not be the same as the filtering used for full-length reads. Sequences were annotated with PyIR, a Python wrapper for IgBLAST v1.9, and V/J genes and CDR3 were assigned using IMGT germline references. Reads were removed for weak V/J assignments (E-value above 1e-6), missing CDR3, stop codons, out-of-frame junctions, or ambiguous translated residues. V3J clonotypes were defined by identical inferred V gene, J gene, and CDR3 amino acid sequence. Percentage overlap between repertoires was computed as shared unique clonotypes divided by the size of the smaller repertoire. Three approaches were used to assess repertoire richness: RTK rarefaction, the Chao1 estimator, and Recon v2.1 estimates of unobserved clonotypes. For all TCRbeta clonotypes obtained by the gDNA method from several donors, generation probabilities were computed with OLGA. TCRdb re-hosts the immuneACCESS table, in-frame sequences only. Its copies lack some clones; in the studies checked, an unresolved V gene accounts for under half of them, and the cause for the rest is not known. V, J and clone size reflect that table, while D and trimming were determined from the DNA. Counted in this sample were around 720,000 clones; 73% of them appeared once. The top ten constitute around 1.8% of the sample.

The clonotype originates from a woman aged 25 to 39 in good health. The sequencing input was memory CD4+ T cells sorted from blood. Per the publication, the cell subset or site label means: CD45RA-negative fraction. The sequence joins TRBV7-2 to TRBJ2-3; the D segment cannot be called with confidence. The CDR3 corresponds to CASSLASGDTQYF. The DNA reads as follows: TGTGCCAGCAGCTTAGCGTCTGGGGATACGCAGTATTTT.